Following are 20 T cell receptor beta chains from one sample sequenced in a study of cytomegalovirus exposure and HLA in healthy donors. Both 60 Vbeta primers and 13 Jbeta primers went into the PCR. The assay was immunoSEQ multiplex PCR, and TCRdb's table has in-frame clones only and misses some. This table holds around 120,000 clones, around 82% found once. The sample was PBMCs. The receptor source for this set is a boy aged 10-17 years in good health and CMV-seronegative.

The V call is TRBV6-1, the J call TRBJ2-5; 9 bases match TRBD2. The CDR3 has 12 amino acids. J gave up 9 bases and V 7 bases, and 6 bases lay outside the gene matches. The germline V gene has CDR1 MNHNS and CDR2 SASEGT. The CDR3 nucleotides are TGTGCCAGCAAGAGTGTAGCGGGGGCCCAGTACTTC. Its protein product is CASKSVAGAQYF.

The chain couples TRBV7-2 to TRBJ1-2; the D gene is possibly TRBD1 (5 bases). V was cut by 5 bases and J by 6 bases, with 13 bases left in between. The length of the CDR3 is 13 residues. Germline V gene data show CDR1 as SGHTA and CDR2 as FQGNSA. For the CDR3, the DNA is TGTGCCAGCAGCACAAGACAGACAGATGGCTACACCTTC. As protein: CASSTRQTDGYTF.

In DNA, the CDR3 is TGTGCCAGCAGCTTACCCCCGAGCTCCTACAATGAGCAGTTCTTC. It translates to CASSLPPSSYNEQFF. The genes are TRBV11-1 and TRBJ2-1, with D unclear. The CDR3 contains 15 residues. CDR1 and CDR2 (germline): SGHAT, FQDESV (reference sequence). Trimming shortened V by 2 bases and J by 0 bases, and 8 bases separated the two germline ends.

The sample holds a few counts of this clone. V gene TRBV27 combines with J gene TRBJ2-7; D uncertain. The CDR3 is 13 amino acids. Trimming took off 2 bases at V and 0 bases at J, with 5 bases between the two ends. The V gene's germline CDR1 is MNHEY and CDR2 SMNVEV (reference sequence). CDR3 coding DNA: TGTGCCAGCAGTTTAAGAGGCTCCTACGAGCAGTACTTC. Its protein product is CASSLRGSYEQYF.

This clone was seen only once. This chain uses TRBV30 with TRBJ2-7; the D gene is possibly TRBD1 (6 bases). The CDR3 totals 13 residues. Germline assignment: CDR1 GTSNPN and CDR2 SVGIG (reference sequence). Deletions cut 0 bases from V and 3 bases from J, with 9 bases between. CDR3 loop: CAWSVGQNYEQYF. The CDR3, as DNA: TGTGCCTGGAGTGTGGGACAAAACTACGAGCAGTACTTC.

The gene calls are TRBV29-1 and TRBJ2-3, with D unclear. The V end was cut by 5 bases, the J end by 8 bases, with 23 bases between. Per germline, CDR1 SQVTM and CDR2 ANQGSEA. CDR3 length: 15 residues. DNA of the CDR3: TGCAGCGTTTCAAAACAGAAAACGCCAATGGCTACGCAGTATTTT. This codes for CSVSKQKTPMATQYF.

CDR3 amino acids: CASSLNGYEQYF. Here the CDR3 DNA reads TGTGCCAGCAGCTTAAACGGCTACGAGCAGTACTTC. V is TRBV7-3 and J is TRBJ2-7; D unclear. This CDR3 spans 12 amino acids. With 1 base removed from V and 3 bases from J, the gap between germline ends came to 4 bases. CDR1 is SGHTA, CDR2 FQGTGA, per germline.

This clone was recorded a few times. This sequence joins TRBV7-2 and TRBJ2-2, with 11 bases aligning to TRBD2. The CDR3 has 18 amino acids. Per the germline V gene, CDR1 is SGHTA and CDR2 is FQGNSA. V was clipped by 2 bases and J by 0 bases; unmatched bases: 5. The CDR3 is CASSLFLAGGSNTGELFF. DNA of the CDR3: TGTGCCAGCAGCTTATTTCTAGCGGGAGGATCGAACACCGGGGAGCTGTTTTTT. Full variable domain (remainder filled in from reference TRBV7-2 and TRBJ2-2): GAGVSQSPSNKVTEKGKDVELRCDPISGHTALYWYRQSLGQGLEFLIYFQGNSAPDKSGLPSDRFSAERTGGSVSTLTIQRTQQEDSAVYLCASSLFLAGGSNTGELFFGEGSRLTVL.

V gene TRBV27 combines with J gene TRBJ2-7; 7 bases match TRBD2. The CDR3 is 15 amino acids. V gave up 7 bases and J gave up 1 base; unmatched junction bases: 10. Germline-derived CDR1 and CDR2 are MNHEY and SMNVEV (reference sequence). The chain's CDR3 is CASTLSAGVSYEQYF. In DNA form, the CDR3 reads TGTGCCAGCACTCTCTCGGCGGGGGTATCCTACGAGCAGTACTTC.

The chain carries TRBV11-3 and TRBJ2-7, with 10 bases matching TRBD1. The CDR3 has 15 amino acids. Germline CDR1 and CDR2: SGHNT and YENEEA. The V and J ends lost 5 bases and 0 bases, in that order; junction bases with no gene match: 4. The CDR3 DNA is TGTGCCAGCAGCCCCGGACAGGGGGACTCCTACGAGCAGTACTTC. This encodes CASSPGQGDSYEQYF.

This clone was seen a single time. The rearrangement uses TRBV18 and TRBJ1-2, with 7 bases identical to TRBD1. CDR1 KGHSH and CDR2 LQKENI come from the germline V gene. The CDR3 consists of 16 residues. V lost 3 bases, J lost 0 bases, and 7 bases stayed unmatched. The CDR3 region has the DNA TGTGCCAGCTCACCCCTGGGACAGAACTCTAACTATGGCTACACCTTC. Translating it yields CASSPLGQNSNYGYTF.

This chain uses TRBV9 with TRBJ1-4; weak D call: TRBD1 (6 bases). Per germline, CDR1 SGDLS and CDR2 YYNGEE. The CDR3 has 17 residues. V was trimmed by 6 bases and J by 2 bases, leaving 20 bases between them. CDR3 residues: CASNVLLTGTTNEKLFF. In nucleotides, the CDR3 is TGTGCCAGCAACGTTCTTCTTACAGGGACGACTAATGAAAAACTGTTTTTT.

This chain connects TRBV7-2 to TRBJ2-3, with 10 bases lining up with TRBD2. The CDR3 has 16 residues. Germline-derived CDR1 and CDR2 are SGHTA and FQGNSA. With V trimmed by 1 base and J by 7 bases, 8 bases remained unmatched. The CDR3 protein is CASSLGQRGGPHTQYF. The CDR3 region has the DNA TGTGCCAGCAGCTTAGGCCAGCGGGGGGGCCCCCATACGCAGTATTTT.

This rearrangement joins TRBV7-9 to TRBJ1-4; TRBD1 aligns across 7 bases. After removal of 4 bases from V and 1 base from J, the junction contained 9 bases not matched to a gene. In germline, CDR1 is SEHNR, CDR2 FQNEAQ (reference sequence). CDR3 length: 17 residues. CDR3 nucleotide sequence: TGTGCCAGCAGCTCACGGGGGGGGGACAGAACTAATGAAAAACTGTTTTTT. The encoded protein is CASSSRGGDRTNEKLFF.

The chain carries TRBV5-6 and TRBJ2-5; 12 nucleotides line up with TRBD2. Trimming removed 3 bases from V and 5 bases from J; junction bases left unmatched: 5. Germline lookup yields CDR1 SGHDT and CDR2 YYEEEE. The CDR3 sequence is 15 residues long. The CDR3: CASSYGLAGRETQYF. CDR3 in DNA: TGTGCCAGCAGCTACGGACTAGCGGGGCGGGAGACCCAGTACTTC.

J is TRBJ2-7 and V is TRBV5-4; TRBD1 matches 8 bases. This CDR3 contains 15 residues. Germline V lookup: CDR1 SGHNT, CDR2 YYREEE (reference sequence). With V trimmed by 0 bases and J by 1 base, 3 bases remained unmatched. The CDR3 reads CASSLGDRISYEQYF. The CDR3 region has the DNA TGTGCCAGCAGCTTGGGGGACAGGATTTCCTACGAGCAGTACTTC.

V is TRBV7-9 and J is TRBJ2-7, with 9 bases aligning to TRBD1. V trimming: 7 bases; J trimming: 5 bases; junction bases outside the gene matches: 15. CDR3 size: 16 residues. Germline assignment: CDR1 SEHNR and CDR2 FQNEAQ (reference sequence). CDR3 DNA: TGTGCCAGCAACAACGGGATCGGGACAGGGAAAAACGAGCAGTACTTC. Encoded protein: CASNNGIGTGKNEQYF.

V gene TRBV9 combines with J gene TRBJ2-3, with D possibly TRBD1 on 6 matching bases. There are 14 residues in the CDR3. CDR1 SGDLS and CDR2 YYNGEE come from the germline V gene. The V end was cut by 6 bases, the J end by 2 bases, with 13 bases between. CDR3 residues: CASTFGQTTDTQYF. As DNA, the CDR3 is TGTGCCAGCACGTTCGGACAGACCACAGATACGCAGTATTTT.

Here the CDR3 DNA reads TGTGCCAGCAGCCCGGGACTAGCGGGAGACGCGGACGAGCAGTACTTC. Protein product: CASSPGLAGDADEQYF. The chain joins TRBV11-3 to TRBJ2-7, with 14 bases aligning to TRBD2. Trimming at V came to 5 bases and at J to 5 bases, leaving 8 bases not matched to a gene. Germline-derived CDR1 and CDR2 are SGHNT and YENEEA. The CDR3 extends over 16 amino acids.

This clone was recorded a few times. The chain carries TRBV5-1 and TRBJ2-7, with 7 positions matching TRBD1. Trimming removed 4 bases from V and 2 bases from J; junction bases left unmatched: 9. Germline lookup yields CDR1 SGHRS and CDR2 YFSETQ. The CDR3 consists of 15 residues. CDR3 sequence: CASSAHRGSTYEQYF. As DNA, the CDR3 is TGCGCCAGCAGCGCACACAGGGGTAGTACCTACGAGCAGTACTTC.